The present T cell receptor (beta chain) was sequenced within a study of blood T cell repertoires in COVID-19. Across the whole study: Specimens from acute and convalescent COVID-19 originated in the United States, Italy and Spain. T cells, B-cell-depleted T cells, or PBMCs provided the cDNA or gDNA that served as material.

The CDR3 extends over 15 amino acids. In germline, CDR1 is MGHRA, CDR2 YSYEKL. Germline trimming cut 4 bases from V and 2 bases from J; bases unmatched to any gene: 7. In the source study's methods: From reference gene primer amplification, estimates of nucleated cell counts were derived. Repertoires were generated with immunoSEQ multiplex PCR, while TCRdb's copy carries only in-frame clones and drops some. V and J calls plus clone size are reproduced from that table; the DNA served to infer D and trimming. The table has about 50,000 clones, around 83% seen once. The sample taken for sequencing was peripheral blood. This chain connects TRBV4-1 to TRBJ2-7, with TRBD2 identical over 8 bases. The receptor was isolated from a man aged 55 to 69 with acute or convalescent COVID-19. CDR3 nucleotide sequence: TGCGCCAGCAGCCTAGGACTAGCCGCAACCTACGAGCAGTACTTC. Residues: CASSLGLAATYEQYF.